The 30 T cell receptor beta chains listed next were all sequenced from one sample in a study of T-cell reconstitution after alpha-beta-depleted transplantation in children. For TCRbeta, the library was prepared with unique molecular identifiers. From the PCR reads, TCRdb called clonotypes with MiXCR, one entry per CDR3 protein. The profile shows more than 200,000 distinct CDR3 sequences, approximately 17% of them singletons. The sample in question was PBMCs, mostly from graft donor cells, obtained 360 days after TCRalphabeta/CD19-depleted stem cell transplant. Receptors originate from a male patient aged 2-15 years who had a stem cell transplant for acute lymphoblastic leukemia, so the T cells may come from the graft donor.

The chain combines TRBV10-3 with TRBJ2-2; D gene uncertain. CDR1 ENHRY and CDR2 SYGVKD come from the germline V gene. The CDR3 contains 14 residues. The V and J ends lost 8 bases and 6 bases respectively, with 16 bases between them. The CDR3 is CAIGILLGPGELFF. In DNA, the CDR3 is TGTGCCATCGGTATCCTTTTGGGCCCCGGGGAGCTGTTTTTT.

The chain recombines TRBV4-2 with TRBJ2-1, with D hard to call. CDR3 length equals 17 residues. Between the trimmed V and J ends, which lost 6 bases and 0 bases, there was a span of 18 bases. Germline V gene sequence: CDR1 LGHNA, CDR2 YNFKEQ. In DNA form, the CDR3 reads TGTGCCAGCAGGATAAACGGTGGTGGGCCCTCCTACAATGAGCAGTTCTTC. Its translation: CASRINGGGPSYNEQFF.

This rearrangement joins TRBV5-1 to TRBJ2-3, with TRBD2 matching over 9 bases. Germline loops: CDR1 SGHRS, CDR2 YFSETQ. V lost 2 bases to trimming and J lost 4 bases; unmatched junction nucleotides: 8. This CDR3 is 16 amino acids long. The CDR3 sequence: CASSFSGLARADTQYF. For the CDR3, the DNA is TGCGCCAGCAGCTTTTCCGGACTAGCGAGGGCAGATACGCAGTATTTT.

There are many counts of this clonotype. The rearrangement joins TRBV20-1 to TRBJ2-5, with unresolved D. Germline CDR1 DFQATT, CDR2 SNEGSKA (reference sequence). This CDR3 region has 15 residues. Deletions cut 5 bases from V and 2 bases from J, with 18 bases between. CDR3: CSAQGFGRPQETQYF. In DNA, the CDR3 is TGCAGTGCTCAAGGGTTTGGTAGGCCTCAAGAGACCCAGTACTTC.

CDR3 nucleotides: TGTGCCAGCAGTGACTCAGCAGGGTTCGGCTCCTACAATGAGCAGTTCTTC. Translating it yields CASSDSAGFGSYNEQFF. The chain combines TRBV6-4 with TRBJ2-1; TRBD1 might be the D (5 bases). The germline V and J ends were trimmed by 0 bases and 0 bases, with 12 bases remaining between them. Germline CDR1 MRHNA, CDR2 SNTAGT. CDR3 length: 17 residues.

In nucleotides, the CDR3 is TGTGCCAGCAGTGACGGAGACAGGTTCTACAATGAGCAGTTCTTC. It specifies CASSDGDRFYNEQFF. The chain combines TRBV6-4 with TRBJ2-1; a possible D gene is TRBD1 (6 bases). Germline V gene data show CDR1 as MRHNA and CDR2 as SNTAGT. V was clipped by 2 bases and J by 3 bases, with 11 bases between them. The CDR3 consists of 15 residues.

The chain has TRBV6-1 and TRBJ2-2, with TRBD1 identical over 7 bases. The CDR3 consists of 14 residues. Germline trimming cut 6 bases from V and 5 bases from J; bases unmatched to any gene: 6. Germline V gene lookup returns CDR1 MNHNS and CDR2 SASEGT. CDR3 sequence reads: CASRPGTETGELFF. The CDR3 nucleotides read TGTGCCAGCAGGCCCGGGACAGAGACCGGGGAGCTGTTTTTT.

The CDR3 DNA is TGCAGTGCTAGAGACACGAATGAAAAACTGTTTTTT. Translating gives CSARDTNEKLFF. The gene calls are TRBV20-1 and TRBJ1-4; D is undetermined. V was shortened by 0 bases and J by 5 bases, with 4 bases between the two germline ends. Germline V gene data show CDR1 as DFQATT and CDR2 as SNEGSKA (reference sequence). The CDR3 has 12 amino acids.

There are a few counts of this clonotype. The genes are TRBV20-1 and TRBJ2-2; 9 bases agree with TRBD1. Germline CDR1 DFQATT, CDR2 SNEGSKA (reference sequence). The CDR3 length is 16 residues. V was clipped by 0 bases and J by 0 bases; unmatched bases: 2. The CDR3 DNA reads as TGCAGTGCTAGAGACAACAGGGGGCCGAACACCGGGGAGCTGTTTTTT. This sequence encodes CSARDNRGPNTGELFF.

J is TRBJ1-5 and V is TRBV6-5, with D perhaps matching TRBD1 (6 bases). Germline lookup yields CDR1 MNHEY and CDR2 SVGAGI. The V gene lost 2 bases and the J gene lost 9 bases, with 11 bases spanning the gap. The CDR3 covers 13 residues. The CDR3 bases are TGTGCCAGCAGTTACGCTACAGGGTTGCCCCAGCATTTT. The encoded protein is CASSYATGLPQHF.

The chain has TRBV5-1 and TRBJ2-3; D gene uncertain. Germline CDR1 SGHRS, CDR2 YFSETQ. The CDR3 spans 16 residues. The V and J ends lost 4 bases and 0 bases respectively, with 15 bases between them. CDR3 residues: CASSLDGETSTDTQYF. CDR3 coding DNA: TGCGCCAGCAGCCTAGACGGAGAGACTAGCACAGATACGCAGTATTTT.

This chain joins TRBV30 and TRBJ1-3; no definite D call. V was cut by 0 bases and J by 0 bases, with 12 bases left in between. CDR1 is GTSNPN and CDR2 is SVGIG in the germline V gene (reference sequence). This CDR3 contains 16 residues. The CDR3 nucleotides are TGTGCCTGGAGTGTAACCGGGATCGGCTCTGGAAACACCATATATTTT. Residues: CAWSVTGIGSGNTIYF.

The CDR3 reads CASSLNSGYISETQYF. The CDR3 DNA sequence: TGCGCCAGCAGCTTGAATAGTGGATACATCTCGGAGACCCAGTACTTC. The chain has TRBV5-1 and TRBJ2-5; no definite D call. The CDR3 has 16 amino acids. Germline V gives CDR1 SGHRS, CDR2 YFSETQ. Trimming cost V 1 base and J 5 bases, with 18 bases left between them. Filled out from reference TRBV5-1 and TRBJ2-5, the complete variable domain reads KAGVTQTPRYLIKTRGQQVTLSCSPISGHRSVSWYQQTPGQGLQFLFEYFSETQRNKGNFPGRFSGRQFSNSRSEMNVSTLELGDSALYLCASSLNSGYISETQYFGPGTRLLVL.

The gene calls are TRBV29-1 and TRBJ2-2; 7 bases fit TRBD2. This CDR3 is built from 13 residues. Germline values: CDR1 SQVTM, CDR2 ANQGSEA. Trimming removed 6 bases from V and 1 base from J; junction bases left unmatched: 2. The CDR3 nucleotides are TGCAGCGTCCGGGAGGTGAACACCGGGGAGCTGTTTTTT. This translates into CSVREVNTGELFF.

The J gene is TRBJ1-2, the V gene TRBV6-5; no clear D gene. Between the trimmed V and J ends, which lost 4 bases and 3 bases, there was a span of 9 bases. This CDR3 is built from 13 residues. Germline CDR1 and CDR2: MNHEY and SVGAGI. The CDR3 DNA sequence: TGTGCCAGCAGTTTGGGAGGGTACTATGGCTACACCTTC. It specifies CASSLGGYYGYTF.

This clonotype occurred many times. J is TRBJ2-2 and V is TRBV10-3; perhaps TRBD2 as D (5 bases). This CDR3 is 12 amino acids long. V gave up 8 bases and J gave up 3 bases, with 7 bases separating them. The germline gives CDR1 ENHRY, CDR2 SYGVKD. The CDR3 DNA reads TGTGCCATCCTCGGGGACACCGGGGAGCTGTTTTTT. This codes for CAILGDTGELFF.

The chain joins TRBV18 to TRBJ2-2, with D perhaps assigned TRBD1 or TRBD2 (5 bases each). The CDR3 is made up of 17 amino acids. The V gene's germline CDR1 is KGHSH and CDR2 LQKENI. Trimming stripped 3 bases from V and 3 bases from J, with 17 bases between. Here the CDR3 reads CASSPPGRPADTGELFF. The CDR3 region has the DNA TGTGCCAGCTCACCTCCGGGACGACCGGCGGACACCGGGGAGCTGTTTTTT. Full variable domain (outside the CDR3, taken from reference TRBV18 and TRBJ2-2): NAGVMQNPRHLVRRRGQEARLRCSPMKGHSHVYWYRQLPEEGLKFMVYLQKENIIDESGMPKERFSAEFPKEGPSILRIQQVVRGDSAAYFCASSPPGRPADTGELFFGEGSRLTVL.

The J gene is TRBJ2-7, the V gene TRBV15; 10 nucleotides line up with TRBD1. There are 12 residues in the CDR3. With V trimmed by 8 bases and J by 6 bases, 4 bases remained unmatched. Germline CDR1 reads LNHNV; CDR2 reads YYDKDF (reference sequence). DNA for the CDR3: TGTGCCACCGGGGGACAGGGGACCGAGCAGTACTTC. Protein product: CATGGQGTEQYF. Combining the CDR3 with reference TRBV15 and TRBJ2-7 gives the whole variable domain DAMVIQNPRYQVTQFGKPVTLSCSQTLNHNVMYWYQQKSSQAPKLLFHYYDKDFNNEADTPDNFQSRRPNTSFCFLDIRSPGLGDTAMYLCATGGQGTEQYFGPGTRLTVT.

The chain combines TRBV20-1 with TRBJ1-5, with 7 bases aligning to TRBD1. Germline-derived CDR1 and CDR2 are DFQATT and SNEGSKA (reference sequence). The CDR3 has 14 residues. The junction had 8 bases not matched to a gene; V was cut back by 7 bases and J by 2 bases. The CDR3 nucleotides are TGCAGTGTCGGGGGGCAGGGGGGCAATCAGCCCCAGCATTTT. Its translation: CSVGGQGGNQPQHF.

The V call is TRBV24-1, the J call TRBJ2-7, with a possible D match to TRBD1 (5 bases). Between the trimmed V and J ends, which lost 9 bases and 2 bases, there was a span of 16 bases. The germline gives CDR1 KGHDR, CDR2 SFDVKD. The CDR3 length is 14 residues. The CDR3 sequence is CATSEQNRTYEQYF. Written as DNA, the CDR3 is TGTGCCACCTCCGAACAAAACAGGACCTACGAGCAGTACTTC.

This clonotype appeared a few times. The chain has TRBV12-3 or TRBV12-4 and TRBJ2-5; D not certain. The V and J ends lost 5 bases and 1 base respectively, with 11 bases between them. The CDR3 contains 14 residues. The CDR3 sequence: CASSHLVVQETQYF. As DNA, the CDR3 is TGTGCCAGCAGTCACCTGGTTGTCCAAGAGACCCAGTACTTC.

This clonotype showed up many times. The V and J genes are TRBV5-1 and TRBJ2-1, with 9 bases aligning to TRBD2. Trimming removed 3 bases from V and 7 bases from J; junction bases left unmatched: 14. Germline-derived CDR1 and CDR2 are SGHRS and YFSETQ. This CDR3 comprises 17 residues. DNA of the CDR3: TGCGCCAGCAGCTCACGAGTAGCGGGGGATAAAGGGAATGAGCAGTTCTTC. Translating it yields CASSSRVAGDKGNEQFF. Drawing the rest from reference TRBV5-1 and TRBJ2-1, the complete variable domain is KAGVTQTPRYLIKTRGQQVTLSCSPISGHRSVSWYQQTPGQGLQFLFEYFSETQRNKGNFPGRFSGRQFSNSRSEMNVSTLELGDSALYLCASSSRVAGDKGNEQFFGPGTRLTVL.

The CDR3 DNA reads TGTGCCAGCGGAGGACGGGGGCAATCTTCGGGAACTAATGAAAAACTGTTTTTT. It codes for CASGGRGQSSGTNEKLFF. The rearrangement joins TRBV11-1 to TRBJ1-4; TRBD1 is a possible D gene (6 bases). V was shortened by 8 bases and J by 1 base, with 23 bases between the two germline ends. The CDR3 length is 18 residues. Germline V gene sequence: CDR1 SGHAT, CDR2 FQDESV (reference sequence).

This clonotype has more than one count but fewer than ten. The chain carries TRBV9 and TRBJ1-2; D ambiguous. The V gene's germline CDR1 is SGDLS and CDR2 YYNGEE. Between the trimmed V and J ends, which lost 3 bases and 0 bases, there was a span of 12 bases. The CDR3 has 15 amino acids. The CDR3 DNA reads as TGTGCCAGCAGCGGAGGGTTTTTAGCTAACTATGGCTACACCTTC. Translation gives CASSGGFLANYGYTF.

V gene TRBV14 combines with J gene TRBJ2-7; D might be TRBD2 (6 bases). V was shortened by 1 base and J by 3 bases, with 25 bases between the two germline ends. Germline-derived CDR1 and CDR2 are SGHDN and FVKESK. There are 19 residues in the CDR3. CDR3 sequence reads: CASSQAPPGVSRNLYEQYF. The CDR3 region has the DNA TGTGCCAGCAGCCAAGCCCCACCGGGAGTGTCGAGGAACCTCTACGAGCAGTACTTC.

The chain couples TRBV20-1 to TRBJ2-7, with D uncertain. Trimming removed 6 bases at V and 0 bases at J, with 12 bases between. Germline CDR1 reads DFQATT; CDR2 reads SNEGSKA (reference sequence). The length of the CDR3 is 13 residues. CDR3 protein: CSASDATSYEQYF. The CDR3, as DNA: TGCAGTGCCTCGGACGCAACCTCCTACGAGCAGTACTTC.

The table lists this clonotype with a few counts. This chain links TRBV28 with TRBJ2-3; maybe TRBD2 (6 bases). CDR1 MDHEN and CDR2 SYDVKM come from the germline V gene. The ends were cut back, 3 bases at V and 3 bases at J, with 16 bases in the middle. The CDR3 is 16 residues long. CDR3 sequence: CASSFFGGTPTDTQYF. Here the CDR3 DNA reads TGTGCCAGCAGTTTTTTCGGGGGAACTCCAACAGATACGCAGTATTTT.

The table lists this clonotype with a few counts. The DNA for the CDR3 is TGTGCCAGCTCACCGTTAAAAGGGGTCGCGTACGAGCAGTACTTC. It encodes CASSPLKGVAYEQYF. The chain recombines TRBV18 with TRBJ2-7; TRBD1 might be the D (5 bases). The germline V gene has CDR1 KGHSH and CDR2 LQKENI. This CDR3 contains 15 residues. Trimming pared 3 bases from V and 4 bases from J, leaving 16 bases between.

The CDR3 is CASSTTSGGSNEQFF. CDR3 DNA sequence: TGTGCCAGCAGTACAACTAGCGGGGGGTCCAATGAGCAGTTCTTC. V gene TRBV12-3 or TRBV12-4 combines with J gene TRBJ2-1, with 12 positions matching TRBD2. This CDR3 spans 15 amino acids. With V trimmed by 5 bases and J by 6 bases, 5 bases remained unmatched.

A few counts support this clonotype. V and J are TRBV18 and TRBJ1-2; D ambiguous. This CDR3 comprises 13 residues. Between the trimmed V and J ends, which lost 2 bases and 6 bases, there was a span of 10 bases. The V gene's germline CDR1 is KGHSH and CDR2 LQKENI. The CDR3 DNA is TGTGCCAGCTCACCAAACCCGACGGATGGCTACACCTTC. Its protein is CASSPNPTDGYTF.